What follows are 22 T cell receptor beta chains derived from one specimen sequenced in a study of STAT5B mutations in CD4+ large granular lymphocyte leukemia. The assay was immunoSEQ multiplex PCR, and TCRdb's table has in-frame clones only and misses some. The data show roughly 48,000 clones, about three quarters seen once. Sequencing used CD4+ T cells from blood buffy coats. The receptor set was obtained from a human donor in good health.

In its sample, this clone was seen a few times. The chain is built from TRBV7-9 and TRBJ1-1; D gene unclear. Trimming removed 4 bases at V and 11 bases at J, with 11 bases between. This CDR3 is 11 amino acids long. Per germline, CDR1 SEHNR and CDR2 FQNEAQ (reference sequence). The CDR3 nucleotides are TGTGCCAGCAGCTCCCAGGAGGAGGCTTTCTTT. The encoded protein is CASSSQEEAFF.

The genes are TRBV23-1 and TRBJ1-2, with D uncertain. TRBV23-1 is reported as an ORF; its role is uncertain. This CDR3 contains 14 residues. Trimming shortened V by 4 bases and J by 5 bases, and 14 bases separated the two germline ends. CDR3 nucleotide sequence: TGCGCCAGCAGTCCGGATGGTGGCCGGTATGGCTACACCTTC. Translated: CASSPDGGRYGYTF.

The chain uses TRBV4-2 and TRBJ2-1; 7 bases fit TRBD2. Germline V gene sequence: CDR1 LGHNA, CDR2 YNFKEQ. The J segment lost 0 bases and the V segment lost 0 bases, leaving 5 bases of the junction unmatched. The CDR3 spans 17 residues. The CDR3 loop is CASSQDLAGLSYNEQFF. For the CDR3, the DNA is TGTGCCAGCAGCCAAGATTTAGCGGGCCTCTCCTACAATGAGCAGTTCTTC.

V and J are TRBV5-8 and TRBJ2-3; D may be TRBD1 (5 bases). Trimming left V 9 bases short and J 2 bases short, with 19 bases between. This CDR3 has 15 residues. Germline V gene sequence: CDR1 SGHTS, CDR2 YDEGEE. In DNA, the CDR3 is TGTGCCACCCAACAGGCTTTATCCCCCACAGATACGCAGTATTTT. Its translation: CATQQALSPTDTQYF.

This chain connects TRBV9 to TRBJ2-7, with D tentatively TRBD1 (6 bases). The CDR3 runs 14 residues. Germline CDR1 and CDR2: SGDLS and YYNGEE. Trimming took 4 bases from V and 3 from J, leaving 14 bases between them. The DNA for the CDR3 is TGTGCCAGCAGCCCCCCGGGACACCACTACGAGCAGTACTTC. Translation gives CASSPPGHHYEQYF.

The chain is built from TRBV21-1 and TRBJ1-5; TRBD1, the D gene given by the table, was not confirmed from the DNA. TRBV21-1 is a pseudogene. This CDR3 has 17 amino acids. CDR3 amino acids: CASIRHRDRGGNQPQHF. The CDR3 nucleotides are TGTGCCAGCATCCGCCACCGGGACAGGGGAGGCAATCAGCCCCAGCATTTT.

In this sample, this clone turned up a few times. The chain uses TRBV7-2 and TRBJ2-5; TRBD2 aligns across 7 bases. Per germline, CDR1 SGHTA and CDR2 FQGNSA. The CDR3 is made up of 16 amino acids. V shed 6 bases and J 7 bases; nucleotides not matched to a gene: 17. CDR3 bases: TGTGCCAGCAGTCAATCGGCGGGGGACCCTTGGGCGACCCAGTACTTC. It translates to CASSQSAGDPWATQYF. Together with reference TRBV7-2 and TRBJ2-5, the CDR3 gives the full variable domain: GAGVSQSPSNKVTEKGKDVELRCDPISGHTALYWYRQSLGQGLEFLIYFQGNSAPDKSGLPSDRFSAERTGGSVSTLTIQRTQQEDSAVYLCASSQSAGDPWATQYFGPGTRLLVL.

This chain joins TRBV7-2 and TRBJ2-3; 8 positions match TRBD2. The germline V gene encodes CDR1 SGHTA and CDR2 FQGNSA. CDR3 length equals 18 residues. J gave up 2 bases and V 5 bases, and 15 bases lay outside the gene matches. CDR3 bases: TGTGCCAGCAGCCAAAACTCCCCAGCGGGGGTCGTCACAGATACGCAGTATTTT. Translated: CASSQNSPAGVVTDTQYF.

The rearrangement joins TRBV25-1 to TRBJ2-1, with D possibly TRBD2 on 6 matching bases. The CDR3 extends over 13 amino acids. CDR1 MGHDK and CDR2 SYGVNS come from the germline V gene. Between the trimmed V and J ends, which lost 6 bases and 1 base, there was a span of 7 bases. The CDR3 DNA sequence: TGTGCCAGCAGGGAGGGGTCCTACAATGAGCAGTTCTTC. Amino acid sequence: CASREGSYNEQFF.

The rearrangement links TRBV2 to TRBJ2-1; D is unresolved. Between the trimmed V and J ends, which lost 6 bases and 4 bases, there was a span of 16 bases. This CDR3 is built from 15 residues. Germline CDR1 is SNHLY and CDR2 is FYNNEI. The CDR3 reads CASSATQEGYNEQFF. The CDR3 DNA follows: TGTGCCAGCAGCGCAACCCAGGAAGGGTACAATGAGCAGTTCTTC.

V is TRBV2 and J is TRBJ1-3; D unresolved. The length of the CDR3 is 16 residues. Germline V lookup: CDR1 SNHLY, CDR2 FYNNEI. The V and J ends lost 5 bases and 0 bases respectively, with 14 bases between them. CDR3 coding DNA: TGTGCCAGCAGTCTGTTGGGTCCGAGCTCTGGAAACACCATATATTTT. Amino acids: CASSLLGPSSGNTIYF.

This rearrangement joins TRBV19 to TRBJ1-5, with D hard to call. The V and J ends lost 1 base and 0 bases respectively, with 7 bases between them. Germline CDR1 and CDR2: LNHDA and SQIVND (reference sequence). CDR3 length: 15 residues. In nucleotides, the CDR3 is TGTGCCAGTAGTATAGGGACGGTTAGCAATCAGCCCCAGCATTTT. Translating it yields CASSIGTVSNQPQHF.

V usage is TRBV5-1 and J usage is TRBJ2-2, with D unresolved. Trimming removed 3 bases from V and 6 bases from J, with 9 bases in between. The CDR3 is 13 residues long. Germline lookup yields CDR1 SGHRS and CDR2 YFSETQ. The CDR3 DNA sequence: TGCGCCAGCAGCTCCCAAGGGCCCGGGGAGCTGTTTTTT. Translated, it gives CASSSQGPGELFF.

The rearrangement uses TRBV7-3 and TRBJ2-1, with D possibly TRBD1 on 5 matching bases. Germline CDR1 SGHTA, CDR2 FQGTGA. The CDR3 extends over 12 amino acids. Trimming shortened V by 0 bases and J by 8 bases, and 5 bases separated the two germline ends. The CDR3 coding sequence is TGTGCCAGCAGCTTAACCAGGGATGAGCAGTTCTTC. Amino acid sequence: CASSLTRDEQFF.

This rearrangement joins TRBV6-6 to TRBJ1-3, with D unresolved. The germline V and J ends were trimmed by 0 bases and 4 bases, with 7 bases remaining between them. This CDR3 has 14 amino acids. The germline V gene has CDR1 MNHNY and CDR2 SVGAGI (reference sequence). CDR3 in amino acids: CASSYSGIGNTIYF. The CDR3 DNA is TGTGCCAGCAGTTACTCAGGGATAGGAAACACCATATATTTT.

This chain joins TRBV2 and TRBJ2-3; 9 bases align to TRBD1. The CDR3 has 12 amino acids. Germline-derived CDR1 and CDR2 are SNHLY and FYNNEI. Written as DNA, the CDR3 is TGTGCGGACAGGGGAATCACAGATACGCAGTATTTT. Encoded protein: CADRGITDTQYF.

This chain uses TRBV5-1 with TRBJ2-5; 10 bases are a match to TRBD2. Per germline, CDR1 SGHRS and CDR2 YFSETQ. V lost 5 bases, J lost 2 bases, and 6 bases stayed unmatched. The CDR3 is 15 residues long. The CDR3 reads CASRSIAGGQETQYF. The CDR3 DNA sequence: TGCGCCAGCAGATCAATAGCGGGGGGACAAGAGACCCAGTACTTC.

This clone has a single count. This chain uses TRBV5-1 with TRBJ2-5; 7 bases map to TRBD2. Germline V gives CDR1 SGHRS, CDR2 YFSETQ. The CDR3 extends over 14 amino acids. V trimming: 3 bases; J trimming: 2 bases; junction bases outside the gene matches: 4. The CDR3 region has the DNA TGCGCCAGCAGCTGGGGAGCGGGACAAGAGACCCAGTACTTC. Its translation: CASSWGAGQETQYF. The variable domain in full, completed from reference TRBV5-1 and TRBJ2-5, reads KAGVTQTPRYLIKTRGQQVTLSCSPISGHRSVSWYQQTPGQGLQFLFEYFSETQRNKGNFPGRFSGRQFSNSRSEMNVSTLELGDSALYLCASSWGAGQETQYFGPGTRLLVL.

The V gene is TRBV7-9, the J gene TRBJ1-1; D gene ambiguous. V lost 5 bases, J lost 1 base, and 5 bases lay in between. Germline V CDR1 and CDR2: SEHNR, FQNEAQ (reference sequence). The CDR3 consists of 12 residues. The CDR3 DNA is TGTGCCAGCAGCCCTCAGAACACTGAAGCTTTCTTT. Translating it yields CASSPQNTEAFF.

This clone has only a few counts. The chain combines TRBV18 with TRBJ2-1, with D possibly TRBD1 on 5 matching bases. The CDR3 contains 13 residues. Per the germline V gene, CDR1 is KGHSH and CDR2 is LQKENI. Deletions cut 6 bases from V and 7 bases from J, with 13 bases between. CDR3 in DNA: TGTGCCAGCTCCATGGGGCAAGGTAATGAGCAGTTCTTC. Translating it yields CASSMGQGNEQFF. Variable domain in full (rest from reference TRBV18 and TRBJ2-1): NAGVMQNPRHLVRRRGQEARLRCSPMKGHSHVYWYRQLPEEGLKFMVYLQKENIIDESGMPKERFSAEFPKEGPSILRIQQVVRGDSAAYFCASSMGQGNEQFFGPGTRLTVL.

This clone appeared a single time. V is TRBV28 and J is TRBJ1-1; the D is unclear. The CDR3 spans 12 residues. The germline V gene encodes CDR1 MDHEN and CDR2 SYDVKM. The ends were cut back, 8 bases at V and 7 bases at J, with 14 bases in the middle. In nucleotides, the CDR3 is TGTGCCAGCGTTGCGGAGGCTGGTGAAGCTTTCTTT. Translated: CASVAEAGEAFF.

The CDR3 here is CASRNGLYQETQYF. For the CDR3, the DNA is TGTGCCAGCAGGAATGGACTGTACCAAGAGACCCAGTACTTC. The chain employs TRBV2 and TRBJ2-5, with D perhaps matching TRBD2 (5 bases). The CDR3 is made up of 14 amino acids. With 6 bases removed from V and 0 bases from J, the gap between germline ends came to 11 bases. Looked up from germline, CDR1 is SNHLY and CDR2 is FYNNEI.